This T cell receptor (beta chain) was found in a study of early T cells in non-severe SARS-CoV-2 infection. Study context: Sequenced material consisted of bulk RNA (from unsorted whole blood), and chains were unpaired. Study-level results: Comparison of clonotypes with VDJdb favored anti-spike CD8 responses while missing private and CD4 specificities.

Tagging with unique molecular identifiers was applied to individual cDNA molecules. TCRdb itself ran the 5' RACE reads through MiXCR, one entry per CDR3 protein. In the table there are some 55,000 distinct CDR3 sequences, around 12% of which are singletons. This clonotype has a count of ten or more. Its antigen is as yet unknown. CDR1 and CDR2 (germline): SGHRS, YFSETQ. V was clipped by 2 bases and J by 3 bases, with 5 bases between them. The CDR3 is 13 amino acids. This sequence joins TRBV5-1 and TRBJ2-2; no firm D call. The specimen sequenced was whole blood. The receptor comes from an adult who was a healthcare worker with PCR-confirmed SARS-CoV-2 infection or an uninfected control (not recorded which). In nucleotides, the CDR3 is TGCGCCAGCAGCTTTAGGGACACCGGGGAGCTGTTTTTT. Amino acid sequence: CASSFRDTGELFF. The full variable domain, rest sourced from reference TRBV5-1 and TRBJ2-2, is KAGVTQTPRYLIKTRGQQVTLSCSPISGHRSVSWYQQTPGQGLQFLFEYFSETQRNKGNFPGRFSGRQFSNSRSEMNVSTLELGDSALYLCASSFRDTGELFFGEGSRLTVL.